A single sample is the source of the 4 T cell receptor beta chains below, sequenced in a study of blood T cell repertoires in COVID-19. Sequencing was performed with immunoSEQ multiplex PCR; in TCRdb, only in-frame clones are kept and a portion is missing. The table shows 150,000 to 160,000 clones, with around 85% occurring only once. What was sequenced was peripheral blood. These receptors all come from a woman between 65 and 79 years old with acute or convalescent COVID-19.

This chain joins TRBV19 and TRBJ1-6, with 9 bases fitting TRBD1. Germline V gene lookup returns CDR1 LNHDA and CDR2 SQIVND (reference sequence). This CDR3 has 17 residues. V was clipped by 5 bases and J by 7 bases; unmatched bases: 12. Here the CDR3 reads CASSAFTGDRVNSPLHF. CDR3 DNA sequence: TGTGCCAGTAGTGCATTCACGGGGGACAGGGTAAATTCACCCCTCCACTTT.

The chain has TRBV25-1 and TRBJ1-4; 9 bases align to TRBD1. V trimming: 2 bases; J trimming: 6 bases; junction bases outside the gene matches: 4. In germline, CDR1 is MGHDK, CDR2 SYGVNS. This CDR3 is 15 amino acids long. CDR3 nucleotides: TGTGCCAGCAGTGAAGGGACAGGGTTTGATGAAAAACTGTTTTTT. Its protein product is CASSEGTGFDEKLFF.

This clone has just a few counts. The CDR3 protein is CASSTVTSGANVLTF. The DNA of the CDR3 is TGTGCCAGCAGCACAGTAACCTCTGGGGCCAACGTCCTGACTTTC. V is TRBV5-4 and J is TRBJ2-6, with unresolved D. The CDR3 covers 15 residues. Between the trimmed V and J ends, which lost 4 bases and 0 bases, there was a span of 8 bases. Germline V gives CDR1 SGHNT, CDR2 YYREEE (reference sequence).

The V call is TRBV25-1, the J call TRBJ1-5; unclear D gene. Germline V gene sequence: CDR1 MGHDK, CDR2 SYGVNS. The germline V and J ends were trimmed by 1 base and 3 bases, with 7 bases remaining between them. This CDR3 contains 14 residues. CDR3 protein: CASSEWRDNQPQHF. CDR3 bases: TGTGCCAGCAGTGAATGGCGGGACAATCAGCCCCAGCATTTT.